This TCR beta chain was obtained from a study of T cells in localized non-small cell lung cancer. This CDR3 has 15 amino acids. Clones were read by immunoSEQ multiplex PCR, and TCRdb kept only the in-frame ones, dropping some. The sample carries roughly 38,000 clones, about four fifths recorded once. Findings and limits, study-wide: Sequencing covered just one tumor region, so heterogeneity cannot be ruled out. Tumor showed lower T cell clonality than uninvolved adjacent lung, where it was highest. Longer overall survival accompanied higher blood T cell density. Adjacent lung held a median approximately 57 of the top 100 tumor clones.

A note on this clone: What it binds is not known.

This chain connects TRBV21-1 to TRBJ2-4; TRBD2 is taken as the D call from the table, unchecked against the DNA. TRBV21-1 is labeled a pseudogene. This material consisted of peripheral blood, taken before any cancer treatment. The sequence was collected from a male donor at least 60 years old with stage III squamous cell lung carcinoma. For the CDR3, the DNA is TGTGCCAGCAGCAACGACAGCGGGGGAGGAAACATTCAGTACTTC. Amino acids: CASSNDSGGGNIQYF.